This T cell receptor (beta chain) is from a study of T cells in Graves' hyperthyroidism and ophthalmopathy. Researchers amplified the TCR beta CDR3 regions from RNA transcripts. The primer set for the first-round RT-PCR of the TCR CDR3 was HTBI. From the multiplex PCR reads, TCRdb called clonotypes with MiXCR, one entry per CDR3 protein. This sample carries around 700,000 distinct CDR3 sequences, over 15% of them seen once, and the ten largest clones take approximately 16%. Points from the study as a whole: Ophthalmopathy was identified by the model a median approximately 6.4 months ahead of onset.

In the case of this clonotype: Its antigen remains unknown.

Germline-derived CDR1 and CDR2 are SGHRS and YFSETQ. The V and J ends lost 4 bases and 5 bases respectively, with 8 bases between them. The CDR3 has 12 residues. The clonotype originates from a woman in her forties or fifties with Graves' hyperthyroidism that later progressed to Graves' ophthalmopathy. Sample: blood. This chain uses TRBV5-1 with TRBJ2-3, with TRBD2 as a possible D gene (5 bases). For the CDR3, the DNA is TGCGCCAGCAGCCTTCGGGAAGATACGCAGTATTTT. It translates to CASSLREDTQYF.